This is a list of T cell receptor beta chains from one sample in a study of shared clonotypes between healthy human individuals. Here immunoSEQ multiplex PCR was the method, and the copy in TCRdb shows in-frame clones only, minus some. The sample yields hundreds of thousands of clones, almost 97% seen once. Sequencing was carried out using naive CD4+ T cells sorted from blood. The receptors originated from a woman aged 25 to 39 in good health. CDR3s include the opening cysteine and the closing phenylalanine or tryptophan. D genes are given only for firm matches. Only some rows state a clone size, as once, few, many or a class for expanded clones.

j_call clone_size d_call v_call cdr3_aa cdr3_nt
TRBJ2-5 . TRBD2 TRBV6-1 CASRAGGPETQYF TGTGCCAGCCGAGCGGGAGGGCCGGAGACCCAGTACTTC
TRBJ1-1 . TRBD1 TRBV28 CASSLPTGVGTEAFF TGTGCCAGCAGTTTACCGACAGGGGTTGGCACTGAAGCTTTCTTT
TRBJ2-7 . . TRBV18 CASSPYQSDEQYF TGTGCCAGCTCACCTTACCAATCGGACGAGCAGTACTTC
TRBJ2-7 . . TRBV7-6 CASSLDGSSYEQYF TGTGCCAGCAGCTTAGATGGGAGCTCCTACGAGCAGTACTTC
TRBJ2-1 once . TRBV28 CASSLPRGRNEQFF TGTGCCAGCAGTTTACCGCGGGGGCGGAATGAGCAGTTCTTC
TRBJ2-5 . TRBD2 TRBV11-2 CASSHGTSGRSAGETQYF TGTGCCAGCAGCCATGGGACTAGCGGGAGAAGTGCTGGCGAGACCCAGTACTTC
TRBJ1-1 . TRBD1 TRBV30 CAWSYRGNTEAFF TGTGCCTGGTCATACAGGGGTAACACTGAAGCTTTCTTT
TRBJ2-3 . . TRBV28 CASSLGQGLADTQYF TGTGCCAGCAGTTTAGGGCAGGGGCTAGCAGATACGCAGTATTTT
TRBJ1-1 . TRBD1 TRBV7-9 CASSPGGMNTEAFF TGTGCCAGCAGCCCAGGGGGAATGAACACTGAAGCTTTCTTT
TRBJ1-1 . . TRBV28 CASSFDRENTEAFF TGTGCCAGCAGTTTTGATAGGGAGAACACTGAAGCTTTCTTT
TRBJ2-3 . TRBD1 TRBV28 CASSLGDRVGSQYF TGTGCCAGCAGTTTAGGGGACAGGGTCGGTTCGCAGTATTTT
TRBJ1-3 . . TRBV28 CASSLFERNTIYF TGTGCCAGCAGTTTATTTGAAAGAAACACCATATATTTT
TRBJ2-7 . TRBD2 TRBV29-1 CSVVSTGGLHEQYF TGCAGCGTTGTGTCTACGGGAGGGCTCCACGAGCAGTACTTC
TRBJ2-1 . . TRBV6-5 CASSYKVAGPYNEQFF TGTGCCAGCAGTTACAAGGTCGCGGGGCCCTACAATGAGCAGTTCTTC
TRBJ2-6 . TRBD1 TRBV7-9 CASSSVTGTGVSGANVLTF TGTGCCAGCAGCTCCGTTACCGGGACAGGGGTCTCTGGGGCCAACGTCCTGACTTTC
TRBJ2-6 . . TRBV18 CASSPPNGLPSSGANVLTF TGTGCCAGCTCACCACCCAATGGGTTGCCTTCCTCTGGGGCCAACGTCCTGACTTTC
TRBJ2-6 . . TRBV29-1 CSVGGIDSGANVLTF TGCAGCGTTGGGGGGATAGACTCTGGGGCCAACGTCCTGACTTTC
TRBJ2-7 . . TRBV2 CASVETYEQYF TGTGCCAGCGTGGAGACCTACGAGCAGTACTTC
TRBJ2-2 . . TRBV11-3 CASSLGQGGWNTGELFF TGTGCCAGCAGCTTAGGGCAGGGCGGCTGGAACACCGGGGAGCTGTTTTTT
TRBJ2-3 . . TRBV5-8 CASSLGGQGGDTQYF TGTGCCAGCAGCTTGGGGGGGCAGGGCGGAGATACGCAGTATTTT
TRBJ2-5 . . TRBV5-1 CASSPRTDRGTQYF TGCGCCAGCAGCCCCCGGACTGACCGAGGGACCCAGTACTTC
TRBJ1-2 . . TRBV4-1 CASSQEGGGGAYGYTF TGCGCCAGCAGCCAAGAGGGAGGAGGGGGGGCCTATGGCTACACCTTC
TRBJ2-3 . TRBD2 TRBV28 CASSYQTSGGTDTQYF TGTGCCAGCAGTTACCAGACTAGCGGGGGCACAGATACGCAGTATTTT
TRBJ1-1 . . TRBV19 CASSIRQGGTEAFF TGTGCCAGTAGTATCCGCCAGGGTGGCACTGAAGCTTTCTTT
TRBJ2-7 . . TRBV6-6 CASSYSPGGKQYF TGTGCCAGCAGTTACTCCCCAGGGGGGAAGCAGTACTTC
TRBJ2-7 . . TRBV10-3 CAISESTIHEQYF TGTGCCATCAGTGAGTCCACCATACACGAGCAGTACTTC
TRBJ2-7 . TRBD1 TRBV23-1 CASSKIPGQNYEQYF TGCGCCAGCAGTAAAATACCGGGACAGAACTACGAGCAGTACTTC
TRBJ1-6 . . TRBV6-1 CASSTENNSPLHF TGTGCCAGCAGTACAGAGAATAATTCACCCCTCCACTTT
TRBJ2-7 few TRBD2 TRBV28 CASKLAGGPYEQYF TGTGCCAGCAAACTAGCGGGAGGGCCGTACGAGCAGTACTTC
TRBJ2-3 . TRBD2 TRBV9 CASSVGSLAGGVWDTQYF TGTGCCAGCAGCGTAGGGTCCCTAGCGGGAGGGGTTTGGGATACGCAGTATTTT
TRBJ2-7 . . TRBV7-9 CASSQGHEQYF TGTGCCAGCAGCCAAGGGCACGAGCAGTACTTC
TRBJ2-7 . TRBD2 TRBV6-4 CASSDAIGLAGPYEQYF TGTGCCAGCAGTGACGCTATCGGACTAGCGGGACCTTACGAGCAGTACTTC
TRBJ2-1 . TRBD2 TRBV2 CASTLAGGPYNEQFF TGTGCCAGCACGTTGGCGGGAGGGCCCTACAATGAGCAGTTCTTC
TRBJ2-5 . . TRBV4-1 CASSQEGSPVWETQYF TGCGCCAGCAGCCAAGAAGGTTCCCCAGTGTGGGAGACCCAGTACTTC
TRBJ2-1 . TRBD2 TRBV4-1 CASKRLAGVSYNEQFF TGCGCCAGCAAGAGACTAGCGGGAGTTTCCTACAATGAGCAGTTCTTC
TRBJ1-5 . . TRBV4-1 CASSQPTANQPQHF TGCGCCAGCAGCCAACCCACTGCGAATCAGCCCCAGCATTTT
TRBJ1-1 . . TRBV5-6 CASSWGGQTTGTEAFF TGTGCCAGCAGCTGGGGAGGACAGACTACGGGCACTGAAGCTTTCTTT
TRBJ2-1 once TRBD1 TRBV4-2 CASSPAGGASYNEQFF TGTGCCAGCAGCCCAGCAGGGGGCGCATCCTACAATGAGCAGTTCTTC
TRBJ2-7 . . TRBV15 CATSRDYGQATYEQYF TGTGCCACCAGCAGAGATTACGGGCAGGCGACCTACGAGCAGTACTTC
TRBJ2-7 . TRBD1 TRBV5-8 CASSRWGTGASYEQYF TGTGCCAGCAGCCGATGGGGGACAGGGGCCTCCTACGAGCAGTACTTC
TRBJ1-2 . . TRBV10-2 CASREAGAANYGYTF TGCGCCAGCAGGGAAGCAGGGGCGGCTAACTATGGCTACACCTTC
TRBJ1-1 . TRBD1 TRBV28 CASDSTGTGRPEAFF TGTGCCAGCGATTCAACCGGGACAGGGCGTCCTGAAGCTTTCTTT
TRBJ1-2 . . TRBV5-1 CASSSGSNYGYTF TGCGCCAGCAGTTCAGGGTCCAACTATGGCTACACCTTC
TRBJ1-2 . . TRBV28 CASFSWGRAGYGYTF TGTGCCAGCTTCTCGTGGGGCAGGGCAGGGTATGGCTACACCTTC
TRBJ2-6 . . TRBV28 CASSLWSWRRINSGANVLTF TGTGCCAGCAGTTTATGGTCATGGCGACGAATTAACTCTGGGGCCAACGTCCTGACTTTC